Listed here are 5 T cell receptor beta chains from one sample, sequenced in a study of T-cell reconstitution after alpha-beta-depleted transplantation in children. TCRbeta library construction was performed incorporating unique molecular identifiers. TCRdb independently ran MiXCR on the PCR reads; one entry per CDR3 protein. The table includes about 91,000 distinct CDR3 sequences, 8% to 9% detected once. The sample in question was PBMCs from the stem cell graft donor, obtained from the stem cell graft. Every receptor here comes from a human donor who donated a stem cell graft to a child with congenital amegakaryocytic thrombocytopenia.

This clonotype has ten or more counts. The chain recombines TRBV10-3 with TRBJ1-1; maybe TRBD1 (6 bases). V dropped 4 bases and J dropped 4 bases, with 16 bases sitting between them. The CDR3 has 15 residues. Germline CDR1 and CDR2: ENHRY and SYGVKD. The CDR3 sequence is CAISAGGAGGTEAFF. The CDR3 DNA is TGTGCCATCAGTGCGGGGGGCGCGGGGGGCACTGAAGCTTTCTTT.

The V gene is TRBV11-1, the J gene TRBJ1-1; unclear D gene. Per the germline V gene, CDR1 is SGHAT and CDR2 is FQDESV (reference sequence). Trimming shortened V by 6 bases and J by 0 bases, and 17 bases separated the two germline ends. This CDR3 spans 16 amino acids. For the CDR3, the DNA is TGTGCCAGCAGTAACCCGGCTCGGGGAATGAACACTGAAGCTTTCTTT. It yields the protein CASSNPARGMNTEAFF.

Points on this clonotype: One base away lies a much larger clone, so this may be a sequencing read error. The CDR3 DNA sequence: TGTGCCAGCAGCCCCAGCCCCACAGGGCCGGATCTCATCGATGAGCAGTTCTTC. Encoded protein: CASSPSPTGPDLIDEQFF. The chain is built from TRBV7-8 and TRBJ2-1, with D tentatively TRBD1 (6 bases). The V gene's germline CDR1 is SGHVS and CDR2 FQNEAQ. Between the trimmed V and J ends, which lost 5 bases and 8 bases, there was a span of 28 bases. The CDR3 has 18 residues.

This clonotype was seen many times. The CDR3 region is CSATRLAGDYEQYF. The CDR3 bases are TGCAGTGCTACCCGACTAGCGGGGGACTACGAGCAGTACTTC. This sequence joins TRBV20-1 and TRBJ2-7, with 12 bases identical to TRBD2. The CDR3 has 14 amino acids. Germline assignment: CDR1 DFQATT and CDR2 SNEGSKA (reference sequence). Unmatched junction bases numbered 4, after V lost 4 bases and J lost 3 bases.

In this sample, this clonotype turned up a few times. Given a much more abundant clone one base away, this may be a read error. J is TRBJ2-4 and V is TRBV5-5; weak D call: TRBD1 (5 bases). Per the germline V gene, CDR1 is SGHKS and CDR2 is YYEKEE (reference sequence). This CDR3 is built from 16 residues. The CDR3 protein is CASSPAPRGTKNSQYF. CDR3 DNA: TGTGCCAGCAGCCCCGCTCCAAGGGGAACCAAAAACAGTCAGTACTTC.